Listed here are 15 T cell receptor beta chains from one sample, sequenced in a study of T cells in localized non-small cell lung cancer. The assay was immunoSEQ multiplex PCR, and TCRdb's table has in-frame clones only and misses some. The table includes about 22,000 clones, about 88% detected once. This specimen was PBMCs, taken before any cancer treatment. Every receptor here comes from a man between 40 and 70 years old with stage II squamous cell lung carcinoma.

The chain joins TRBV6-1 to TRBJ2-5; 8 bases map to TRBD1. This CDR3 region has 15 residues. Germline V gene data show CDR1 as MNHNS and CDR2 as SASEGT. Germline trimming cut 4 bases from V and 1 base from J; bases unmatched to any gene: 5. Here the CDR3 DNA reads TGTGCCAGCAGTGGATGGACAGGGACCCAAGAGACCCAGTACTTC. Protein product: CASSGWTGTQETQYF.

The chain links TRBV2 to TRBJ2-3; 8 nucleotides line up with TRBD2. The germline V gene encodes CDR1 SNHLY and CDR2 FYNNEI. J gave up 4 bases and V 0 bases, and 0 bases lay outside the gene matches. The CDR3 contains 14 residues. CDR3 sequence: CASSEAGRADTQYF. CDR3 bases: TGTGCCAGCAGTGAAGCCGGGAGGGCAGATACGCAGTATTTT.

The chain couples TRBV5-6 to TRBJ1-1, with no clear D. The CDR3 contains 13 residues. In germline, CDR1 is SGHDT, CDR2 YYEEEE. Trimming removed 1 base from V and 6 bases from J, with 10 bases in between. The CDR3 DNA follows: TGTGCCAGCAGCTTGTCCGAGGTAGCTGAAGCTTTCTTT. It yields the protein CASSLSEVAEAFF.

The chain couples TRBV4-1 to TRBJ1-3; D perhaps matches TRBD1 (5 bases). Trimming removed 1 base from V and 2 bases from J, with 15 bases in between. Germline CDR1 and CDR2: MGHRA and YSYEKL. CDR3 length equals 17 residues. CDR3 coding DNA: TGCGCCAGCAGCCAAGGGAACCGCGGGGGTCCTGGAAACACCATATATTTT. Its protein product is CASSQGNRGGPGNTIYF.

The V call is TRBV6-5, the J call TRBJ2-2; 7 nucleotides match TRBD2. CDR1 and CDR2 from the germline V gene are MNHEY and SVGAGI. The CDR3 is 14 residues long. The ends lost 5 bases at V and 6 bases at J; junction bases unmatched: 6. CDR3 DNA: TGTGCCAGCAGTAGTGGGAGGGCCTCCGGGGAGCTGTTTTTT. As protein: CASSSGRASGELFF.

To note about this clone: Germline and junction disagree at one end, which may indicate a read error. This chain links TRBV5-6 with TRBJ2-5; TRBD1 agrees at 7 bases. Germline CDR1 SGHDT, CDR2 YYEEEE. This CDR3 comprises 14 residues. The CDR3, as DNA: TGTGCCAGCGGCTTTAACAGGGGACAAGAGACCCAGTACTTC. Its translation is CASGFNRGQETQYF.

The chain uses TRBV6-1 and TRBJ2-3; D gene uncertain. Trimming removed 6 bases at V and 0 bases at J, with 10 bases between. The CDR3 runs 14 residues. The germline CDR1 and CDR2 sequences are MNHNS and SASEGT. CDR3 in amino acids: CASSMDPSTDTQYF. For the CDR3, the DNA is TGTGCCAGCAGCATGGATCCTAGCACAGATACGCAGTATTTT.

The chain employs TRBV10-1 and TRBJ2-1, with 8 bases that match TRBD2. The CDR3 is 13 amino acids. Germline V gene data show CDR1 as WNHNN and CDR2 as SYGVQD (reference sequence). J gave up 6 bases and V 4 bases, and 2 bases lay outside the gene matches. CDR3 residues: CASSGGTSNEQFF. The CDR3 nucleotides read TGCGCCAGCAGTGGCGGGACTAGCAATGAGCAGTTCTTC.

This chain connects TRBV11-2 to TRBJ2-7; maybe TRBD2 (7 bases). This CDR3 has 15 amino acids. CDR1 and CDR2 from the germline V gene are SGHAT and FQNNGV. The germline V and J ends were trimmed by 4 bases and 2 bases, with 15 bases remaining between them. CDR3 in amino acids: CASSSQGRGAYEQYF. The CDR3 bases are TGTGCCAGCAGCTCCCAGGGGAGGGGAGCCTACGAGCAGTACTTC.

The chain employs TRBV6-1 and TRBJ2-7; the match to TRBD2 covers 11 bases. V gave up 7 bases and J gave up 4 bases; unmatched junction bases: 6. Germline CDR1 MNHNS, CDR2 SASEGT. The CDR3 has 14 amino acids. The chain's CDR3 is CASNGASGRYEQYF. DNA of the CDR3: TGTGCCAGCAACGGGGCTAGCGGGAGGTACGAGCAGTACTTC.

Only a few counts were recorded for this clone. This chain connects TRBV21-1 to TRBJ2-1; TRBD2, as called in the table, went unchecked against the DNA. TRBV21-1 is a listed pseudogene. This CDR3 comprises 16 residues. CDR3 loop: CASRLLLATPDNEQFF. The CDR3 nucleotides are TGTGCCAGCAGACTTCTGTTAGCTACACCCGACAATGAGCAGTTCTTC.

This sequence joins TRBV2 and TRBJ1-5; TRBD1 aligns across 11 bases. Losses at the gene ends were 7 bases for V and 5 bases for J; bases not matched to a gene: 4. The CDR3 is 14 residues long. Germline CDR1 SNHLY, CDR2 FYNNEI. The CDR3 DNA reads TGTGCCAGCACGCCGGACAGGGGGCATCAGCCCCAGCATTTT. It yields the protein CASTPDRGHQPQHF.

The CDR3 is CASSRQGKLGNTIYF. The CDR3 DNA is TGTGCCAGCAGTAGACAGGGTAAACTAGGAAACACCATATATTTT. V gene TRBV6-6 combines with J gene TRBJ1-3; 7 nucleotides align to TRBD1. CDR1 and CDR2 (germline): MNHNY, SVGAGI (reference sequence). J gave up 4 bases and V 5 bases, and 8 bases lay outside the gene matches. This CDR3 is 15 amino acids long.

This clone was picked up one time. V gene TRBV5-4 combines with J gene TRBJ2-1; 12 bases map to TRBD2. The trim removed 3 bases at V and 4 bases at J, leaving 5 bases unmatched. There are 16 residues in the CDR3. Looked up from germline, CDR1 is SGHNT and CDR2 is YYREEE (reference sequence). This chain's CDR3 is CASSWTSGKQYNEQFF. The CDR3 DNA sequence: TGTGCCAGCAGCTGGACTAGCGGGAAGCAGTACAATGAGCAGTTCTTC.

V usage is TRBV4-1 and J usage is TRBJ2-7; unclear D gene. The CDR3 is 15 amino acids. The germline gives CDR1 MGHRA, CDR2 YSYEKL. Trimming took off 1 base at V and 0 bases at J, with 10 bases between the two ends. CDR3 nucleotides: TGCGCCAGCAGCCAAGCAGCGCGAAGCTCCTACGAGCAGTACTTC. Translated, it gives CASSQAARSSYEQYF.